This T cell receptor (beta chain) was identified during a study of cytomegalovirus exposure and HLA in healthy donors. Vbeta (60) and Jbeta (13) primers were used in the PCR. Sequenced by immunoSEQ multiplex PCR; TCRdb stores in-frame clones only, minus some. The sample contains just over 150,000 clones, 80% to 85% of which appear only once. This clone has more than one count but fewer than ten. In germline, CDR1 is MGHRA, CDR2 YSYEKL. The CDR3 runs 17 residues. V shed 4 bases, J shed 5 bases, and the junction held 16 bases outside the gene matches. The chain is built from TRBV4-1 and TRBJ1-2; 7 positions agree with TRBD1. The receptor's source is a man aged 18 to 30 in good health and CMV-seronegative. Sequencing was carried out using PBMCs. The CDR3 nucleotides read TGCGCCAGCAGCCCTATAAACATGGACAGGAGGGGATATGGCTACACCTTC. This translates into CASSPINMDRRGYGYTF.